This T cell receptor beta chain is from a study of T cell responses to AZD1222 COVID-19 vaccine. Study results and caveats: Nearly half of spike-specific TCRs reportedly target unmutated variant regions.

V was cut by 3 bases and J by 5 bases, with 16 bases left in between. Germline V gives CDR1 SGHTA, CDR2 FQGNSA. This CDR3 contains 15 residues. On this clone: What it recognizes is unknown.

Libraries were prepared by immunoSEQ multiplex PCR; TCRdb keeps only in-frame clonotypes and omits some of them. This sample carries approximately 150,000 clones, around 93% of them seen once, and the ten largest clones take 1.2% to 1.5%. V and J are TRBV7-2 and TRBJ2-5, with a weak D call TRBD2 (6 bases). The sequencing here drew on peripheral blood, taken on day 0 of AZD1222 vaccination. This TCR came from an adult in good health. The CDR3, as DNA: TGTGCCAGCAGCTTTTTGGGAGGAGGGATCGAGACCCAGTACTTC. Its translation is CASSFLGGGIETQYF.